This T cell receptor beta chain was obtained from a study of PD-1 blockade in classical Hodgkin lymphoma (dated by TCRdb to 2019 to 2021). For the study in its entirety: Nivolumab dosing was 3 mg/kg intravenously every 2 weeks, continuing until either disease progression or unacceptable toxicity. A peripheral blood immune signature of response to PD-1 blockade in classical Hodgkin lymphoma was defined using TCR beta sequencing and CyTOF. The research as a whole found: Among trial patients, those achieving complete response had baseline diversity similar to that of newly diagnosed patients, while diversity was significantly lower in partial responders and progressors. Lower diversity was observed in patients in whom nivolumab was started less than 1 year after ASCT, and these patients were excluded from later analyses so that confounding by immune reconstitution would be avoided. Newly diagnosed patients were reported to have lower baseline TCR diversity than healthy donors, and relapsed/refractory patients were reported to have lower baseline TCR diversity still. The study was limited to a single clinical trial cohort, and causes of repertoire differences, possibly disease activity or prior therapy, remained undefined. By C4D1, a significant rise was seen in CD4+ TCR diversity but not in CD8+ TCR diversity (p=0.0027 vs p=0.16), and the rise was most apparent among complete responders (p=0.02).

Genomic DNA was extracted with the Qiagen DNeasy kit from unsorted PBMCs and from negatively selected CD4+ and CD8+ fractions. Using primers that anneal to V and J segments, immunoSEQ multiplex PCR amplified the TCR beta CDR3 regions. A synthetic immune receptor repertoire was used to minimize amplification bias, and remaining bias was computationally removed after sequencing. The source study handled its data this way. Custom Python scripts were used to quantify repertoire diversity as the Shannon entropy index. Unsorted, CD4+ and CD8+ repertoires were examined separately, except in combined analyses, for which CD4+ and CD8+ sequences were merged in silico. A clone counted as expanded when the clone's frequency after treatment rose at least 2-fold relative to C1D1, and clones undetected at baseline were given a pseudocount of 0.5. Clones with 0 or 1 copy at C1D1 were defined as singleton clones, while clones with 2 or more copies were defined as non-singleton clones. Clones expanded in unsorted samples were annotated as CD4+, CD8+ or unknown by matching protein sequences in sorted samples from the same patient. Diversity changes from C1D1 to C4D1 were tested in paired samples using Wilcoxon tests. In TCRdb, the immuneACCESS table is reduced to in-frame sequences with V and J assigned. These tables do not hold every clone; where another copy was compared, an unresolved V gene accounts for under half, and the others remain unexplained. V, J and clone size are those of that table, while D and trimming were read from the DNA. This sample gives tens of thousands of clones in total; around 78% of them show up just once. Clones ranked in the top ten supply about 10% of the sample.

The germline V gene gives CDR1 as MNHEY and CDR2 as SVGAGI. V is reduced by 6 bases and J by 5 bases, leaving a spacing of 6 bases between them. From cysteine to phenylalanine, the CDR3 is 11 amino acids long. The read is trimmed to its CDR3 DNA, 33 bases read in frame from base 1. Worth noting for this clone: Its antigen remains undetermined. The input lacks base qualities; no much larger clone sits a single base away.

The time point label, as the study defines it: cycle 1 day 1 (C1D1), immediately before nivolumab initiation. Every trial patient had relapsed after autologous stem cell transplantation, and cohorts A, B and C differed in prior brentuximab vedotin exposure. The trial cohort comprised some 60 patients with relapsed/refractory classical Hodgkin lymphoma whose best overall responses were complete response, partial response or progressive disease. Single-agent nivolumab was administered to trial patients in the multi-cohort phase II CheckMate 205 trial. An independent review committee assessed best overall response by applying the 2007 International Working Group response criteria. Trial PBMCs were obtained immediately prior to nivolumab initiation (C1D1) and on therapy at cycle 2 day 1 and cycle 4 day 1. Peripheral blood was collected in 8 mL Vacutainer Cell Preparation Tubes, from which PBMCs were isolated by centrifugation and then cryopreserved.

The clonotype comes from a human donor with classical Hodgkin lymphoma. The chain is encoded by TRBV6-5 joined to TRBJ2-3; the D gene lacks a confident call. The input for sequencing was peripheral blood mononuclear cells (PBMCs), taken at baseline. CDR3 region: CASSWGDTQYF. The base sequence is TGTGCCAGCAGCTGGGGAGATACGCAGTATTTT.